This is a list of T cell receptor beta chains from one sample in a study of blood T cell repertoires in COVID-19. Only in-frame clones appear in the TCRdb table, and some are missing; sequencing was by immunoSEQ multiplex PCR. The sample includes roughly 250,000 clones, about 80% of them seen just once. The material sequenced was PBMCs or T cells enriched from blood (not recorded which). These receptors all come from a woman between 40 and 50 years old who had been exposed to COVID-19. The CDR3 runs from the conserved cysteine through the conserved F or W. The D gene is left open where the match is weak. Only some rows state a clone size, as once, few, many or a class for expanded clones.

J gene: TRBJ2-7; clone size: few; D gene: -; V gene: TRBV5-6; CDR3 protein: CASSWGDLRPYEQYF; CDR3 DNA: TGTGCCAGCAGCTGGGGGGACTTGCGGCCCTACGAGCAGTACTTC
J gene: TRBJ1-1; clone size: -; D gene: -; V gene: TRBV19; CDR3 protein: CASSISGQHEAFF; CDR3 DNA: TGTGCCAGTAGTATATCAGGACAGCATGAAGCTTTCTTT
J gene: TRBJ2-3; clone size: few; D gene: -; V gene: TRBV18; CDR3 protein: CASSPGGGRTDTQYF; CDR3 DNA: TGTGCCAGCTCACCAGGGGGGGGGCGCACAGATACGCAGTATTTT
J gene: TRBJ1-1; clone size: -; D gene: -; V gene: TRBV18; CDR3 protein: CASSPGQLYTEAFF; CDR3 DNA: TGTGCCAGCTCCCCGGGACAATTATACACTGAAGCTTTCTTT
J gene: TRBJ2-6; clone size: -; D gene: TRBD1; V gene: TRBV5-1; CDR3 protein: CASSFQPGQGGSGANVLTF; CDR3 DNA: TGCGCCAGCAGCTTTCAACCGGGACAGGGGGGCTCTGGGGCCAACGTCCTGACTTTC
J gene: TRBJ2-7; clone size: -; D gene: TRBD2; V gene: TRBV28; CDR3 protein: CASSSPQRGPYEQYF; CDR3 DNA: TGTGCCAGCAGTTCCCCACAGCGGGGTCCCTACGAGCAGTACTTC
J gene: TRBJ1-2; clone size: -; D gene: TRBD1; V gene: TRBV27; CDR3 protein: CASSTYKYETGGHGYTF; CDR3 DNA: TGTGCCAGCAGTACCTACAAATATGAGACAGGGGGGCATGGCTACACCTTC
J gene: TRBJ2-1; clone size: -; D gene: -; V gene: TRBV25-1; CDR3 protein: CASSVQGGGYNEQFF; CDR3 DNA: TGTGCCAGCAGTGTACAGGGGGGGGGCTACAATGAGCAGTTCTTC
J gene: TRBJ1-1; clone size: -; D gene: TRBD1; V gene: TRBV19; CDR3 protein: CASTRDRQAFF; CDR3 DNA: TGTGCCAGTACAAGGGACAGACAAGCTTTCTTT
J gene: TRBJ2-5; clone size: -; D gene: -; V gene: TRBV5-5; CDR3 protein: CASSSTLGRGQETQYF; CDR3 DNA: TGTGCCAGCAGTTCTACCCTTGGGCGTGGGCAAGAGACCCAGTACTTC
J gene: TRBJ1-1; clone size: -; D gene: TRBD1; V gene: TRBV25-1; CDR3 protein: CASTRTGDGTEAFF; CDR3 DNA: TGTGCCAGCACTAGAACAGGGGATGGTACTGAAGCTTTCTTT
J gene: TRBJ2-3; clone size: -; D gene: TRBD2; V gene: TRBV15; CDR3 protein: CATSRGRRGGATDTQYF; CDR3 DNA: TGTGCCACCAGCAGAGGACGTCGCGGGGGGGCCACAGATACGCAGTATTTT
J gene: TRBJ1-4; clone size: -; D gene: TRBD1; V gene: TRBV4-3; CDR3 protein: CASSRQGSLGNEKLFF; CDR3 DNA: TGCGCCAGCAGCAGACAGGGAAGTCTGGGGAATGAAAAACTGTTTTTT
J gene: TRBJ1-1; clone size: -; D gene: -; V gene: TRBV13; CDR3 protein: CASSLSEDTEAFF; CDR3 DNA: TGTGCCAGCAGCTTAAGTGAGGACACTGAAGCTTTCTTT